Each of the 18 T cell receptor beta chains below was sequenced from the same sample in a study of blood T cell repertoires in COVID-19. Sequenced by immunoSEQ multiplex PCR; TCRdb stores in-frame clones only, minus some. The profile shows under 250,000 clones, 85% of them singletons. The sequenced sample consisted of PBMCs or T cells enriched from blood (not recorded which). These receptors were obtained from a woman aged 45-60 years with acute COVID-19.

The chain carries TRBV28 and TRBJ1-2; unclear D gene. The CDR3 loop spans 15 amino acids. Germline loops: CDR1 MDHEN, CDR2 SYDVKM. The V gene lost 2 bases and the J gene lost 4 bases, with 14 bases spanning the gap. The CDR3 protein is CASSLGAAQAYGYTF. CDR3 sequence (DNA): TGTGCCAGCAGTTTAGGCGCCGCCCAGGCCTATGGCTACACCTTC.

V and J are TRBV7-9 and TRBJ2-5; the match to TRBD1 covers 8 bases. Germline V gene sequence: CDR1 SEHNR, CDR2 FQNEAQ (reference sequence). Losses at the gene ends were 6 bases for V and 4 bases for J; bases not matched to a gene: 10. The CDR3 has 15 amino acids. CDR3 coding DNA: TGTGCCAGCAGTCCCGGACAGGGCTTTCGAGAGACCCAGTACTTC. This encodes CASSPGQGFRETQYF.

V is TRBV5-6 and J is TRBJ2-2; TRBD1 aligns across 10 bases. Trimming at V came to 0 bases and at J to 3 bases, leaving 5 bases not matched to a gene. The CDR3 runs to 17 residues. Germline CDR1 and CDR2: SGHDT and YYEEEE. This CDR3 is CASSLVGGTGDTGELFF. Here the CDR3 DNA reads TGTGCCAGCAGCTTGGTAGGTGGGACAGGGGACACCGGGGAGCTGTTTTTT.

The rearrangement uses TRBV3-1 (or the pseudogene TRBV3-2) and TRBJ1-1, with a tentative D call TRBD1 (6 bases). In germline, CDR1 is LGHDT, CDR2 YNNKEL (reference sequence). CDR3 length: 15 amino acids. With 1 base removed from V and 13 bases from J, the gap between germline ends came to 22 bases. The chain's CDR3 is CASSQGKAEQGKYFF. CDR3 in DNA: TGTGCCAGCAGCCAAGGAAAGGCGGAACAGGGAAAGTATTTCTTT.

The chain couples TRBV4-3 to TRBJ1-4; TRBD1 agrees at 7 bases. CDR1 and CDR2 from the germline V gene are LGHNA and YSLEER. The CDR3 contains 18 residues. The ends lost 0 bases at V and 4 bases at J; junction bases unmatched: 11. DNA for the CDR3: TGCGCCAGCAGCCAAGATATAGTCTTAGGACAGGTTAATGAAAAACTGTTTTTT. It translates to CASSQDIVLGQVNEKLFF.

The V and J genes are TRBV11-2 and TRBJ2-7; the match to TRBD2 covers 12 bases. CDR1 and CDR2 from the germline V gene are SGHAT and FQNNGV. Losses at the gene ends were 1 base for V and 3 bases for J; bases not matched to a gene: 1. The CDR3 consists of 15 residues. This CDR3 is CASSLALAGGYEQYF. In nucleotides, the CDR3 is TGTGCCAGCAGCTTAGCACTAGCGGGGGGCTACGAGCAGTACTTC.

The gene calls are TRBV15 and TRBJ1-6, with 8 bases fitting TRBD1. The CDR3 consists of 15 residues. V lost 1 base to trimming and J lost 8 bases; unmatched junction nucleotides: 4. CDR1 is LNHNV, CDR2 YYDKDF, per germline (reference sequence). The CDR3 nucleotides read TGTGCCACCAGCAGAGGGGGACAGGACCATTCACCCCTCCACTTT. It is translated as CATSRGGQDHSPLHF.

CDR3 region: CASSQETGVLYGYTF. For the CDR3, the DNA is TGTGCCAGCAGCCAAGAGACAGGGGTCCTCTATGGCTACACCTTC. V and J are TRBV3-1 (or the pseudogene TRBV3-2) and TRBJ1-2; TRBD1 aligns across 8 bases. The V segment lost 0 bases and the J segment 4 bases; nucleotides outside the gene matches: 4. Germline values: CDR1 LGHDT, CDR2 YNNKEL (reference sequence). The CDR3 loop spans 15 amino acids.

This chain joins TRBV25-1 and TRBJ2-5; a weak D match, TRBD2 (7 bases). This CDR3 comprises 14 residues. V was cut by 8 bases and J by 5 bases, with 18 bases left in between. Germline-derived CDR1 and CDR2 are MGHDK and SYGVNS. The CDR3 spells CASGRAGAGETQYF. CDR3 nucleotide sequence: TGTGCCAGCGGGAGGGCAGGGGCAGGGGAGACCCAGTACTTC.

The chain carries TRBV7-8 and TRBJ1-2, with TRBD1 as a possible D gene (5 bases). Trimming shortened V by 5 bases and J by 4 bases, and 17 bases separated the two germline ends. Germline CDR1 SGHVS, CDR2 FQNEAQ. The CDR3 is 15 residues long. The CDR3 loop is CASSLTVPKGYGYTF. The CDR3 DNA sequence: TGTGCCAGCAGCCTGACAGTCCCTAAGGGCTATGGCTACACCTTC.

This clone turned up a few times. The DNA for the CDR3 is TGTGCCAGCAGTTACGACAGGGGAAGAGGCTACACCTTC. It specifies CASSYDRGRGYTF. This sequence joins TRBV6-2 or TRBV6-3 and TRBJ1-2, with 8 nucleotides matching TRBD1. Per germline, CDR1 MNHEY and CDR2 SVGEGT. CDR3 length: 13 residues. The J segment lost 8 bases and the V segment lost 2 bases, leaving 4 bases of the junction unmatched.

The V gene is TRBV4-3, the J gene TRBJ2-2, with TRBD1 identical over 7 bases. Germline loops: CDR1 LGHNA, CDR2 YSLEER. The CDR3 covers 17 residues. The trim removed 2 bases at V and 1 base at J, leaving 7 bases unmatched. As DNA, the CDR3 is TGCGCCAGCAGCCAAAATAGACAGGGAAGGAACACCGGGGAGCTGTTTTTT. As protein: CASSQNRQGRNTGELFF.

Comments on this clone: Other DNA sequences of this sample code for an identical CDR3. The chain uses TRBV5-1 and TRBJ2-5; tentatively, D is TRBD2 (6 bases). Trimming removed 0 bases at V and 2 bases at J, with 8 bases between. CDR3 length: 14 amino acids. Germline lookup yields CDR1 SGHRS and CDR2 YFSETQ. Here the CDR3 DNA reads TGCGCCAGCAGCTTGGCTGGACTACAAGAGACCCAGTACTTC. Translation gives CASSLAGLQETQYF. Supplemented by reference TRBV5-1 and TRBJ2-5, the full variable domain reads KAGVTQTPRYLIKTRGQQVTLSCSPISGHRSVSWYQQTPGQGLQFLFEYFSETQRNKGNFPGRFSGRQFSNSRSEMNVSTLELGDSALYLCASSLAGLQETQYFGPGTRLLVL.

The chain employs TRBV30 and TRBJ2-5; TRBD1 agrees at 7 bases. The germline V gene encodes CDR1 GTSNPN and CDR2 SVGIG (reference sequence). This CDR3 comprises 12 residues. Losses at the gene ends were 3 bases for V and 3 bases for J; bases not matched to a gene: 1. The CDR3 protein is CAWRGTEETQYF. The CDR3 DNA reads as TGTGCCTGGAGGGGGACAGAAGAGACCCAGTACTTC. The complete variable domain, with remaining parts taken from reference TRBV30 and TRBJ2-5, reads SQTIHQWPATLVQPVGSPLSLECTVEGTSNPNLYWYRQAAGRGLQLLFYSVGIGQISSEVPQNLSASRPQDRQFILSSKKLLLSDSGFYLCAWRGTEETQYFGPGTRLLVL.

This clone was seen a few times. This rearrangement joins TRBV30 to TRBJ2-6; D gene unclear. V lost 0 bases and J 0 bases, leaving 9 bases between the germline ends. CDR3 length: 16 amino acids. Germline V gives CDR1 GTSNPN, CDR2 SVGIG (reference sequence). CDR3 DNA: TGTGCCTGGAGTGTATTTCCCGGCTCTGGGGCCAACGTCCTGACTTTC. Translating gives CAWSVFPGSGANVLTF. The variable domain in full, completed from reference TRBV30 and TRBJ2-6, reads SQTIHQWPATLVQPVGSPLSLECTVEGTSNPNLYWYRQAAGRGLQLLFYSVGIGQISSEVPQNLSASRPQDRQFILSSKKLLLSDSGFYLCAWSVFPGSGANVLTFGAGSRLTVL.

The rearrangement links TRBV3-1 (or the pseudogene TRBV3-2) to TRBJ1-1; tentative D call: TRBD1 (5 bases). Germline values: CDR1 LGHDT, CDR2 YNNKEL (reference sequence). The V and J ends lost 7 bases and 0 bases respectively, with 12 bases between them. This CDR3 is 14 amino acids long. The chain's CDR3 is CASNQGQLNTEAFF. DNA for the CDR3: TGTGCCAGCAATCAGGGCCAGTTGAACACTGAAGCTTTCTTT.

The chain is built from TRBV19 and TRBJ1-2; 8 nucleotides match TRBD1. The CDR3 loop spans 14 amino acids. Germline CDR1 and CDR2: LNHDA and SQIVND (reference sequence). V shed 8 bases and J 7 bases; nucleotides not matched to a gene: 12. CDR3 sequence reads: CASGWGQGAGGYTF. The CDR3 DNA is TGTGCCAGTGGTTGGGGTCAGGGGGCTGGTGGCTACACCTTC.

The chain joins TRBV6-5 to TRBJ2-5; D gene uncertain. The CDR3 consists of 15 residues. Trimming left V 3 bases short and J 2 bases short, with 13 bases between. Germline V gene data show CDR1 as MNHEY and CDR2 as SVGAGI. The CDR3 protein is CASSYPRAGQETQYF. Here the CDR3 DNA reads TGTGCCAGCAGTTATCCCCGAGCCGGGCAAGAGACCCAGTACTTC.